This TCR beta chain derives from a study of shared clonotypes between healthy human individuals. This CDR3 has 16 amino acids. The germline V and J ends were trimmed by 3 bases and 5 bases, with 17 bases remaining between them. Per germline, CDR1 MDHEN and CDR2 SYDVKM. Clones were sequenced by immunoSEQ multiplex PCR, and TCRdb holds only the in-frame ones, with some missing. Altogether around 600,000 clones are present, less than 98% being singletons, with the ten largest covering roughly 0.055%. The receptor comes from a woman younger than 45 in good health. Input material: naive CD4+ T cells sorted from blood. The subset denotes: CD45RA+ positively selected. The gene calls are TRBV28 and TRBJ2-1; unclear D gene. For the CDR3, the DNA is TGTGCCAGCAGTTTCGTTACAGAACAGATGAACAATGAGCAGTTCTTC. Amino acids: CASSFVTEQMNNEQFF.